The clone carrying this T cell receptor beta chain turned up a few times. This entry belongs to a study of blood T cell repertoires in COVID-19. Study-level information: COVID-19 samples collected from the United States, Italy and Spain covered acute and convalescent phases. In each case, the material was cDNA or gDNA derived from T cells, B-cell-depleted T cells, or PBMCs.

The CDR3 sequence is 13 residues long. Germline V gene data show CDR1 as SGHNT and CDR2 as YENEEA. V was pared by 2 bases and J by 3 bases, with 7 bases between. Original processing methods: Amplifying reference gene primers gave estimates of nucleated cell counts. TCRdb's copy holds only in-frame clones and misses some; the assay was immunoSEQ multiplex PCR. V, J and clone size are taken as reported in that table, and D and trimming were inferred from the DNA itself. The sample carries 60,000 to 70,000 clones, just over 85% recorded once. The V gene is TRBV11-3, the J gene TRBJ2-5, with TRBD2 as a possible D gene (5 bases). The TCR sequence derives from a woman aged 55-69 years with COVID-19, enrolled during active disease. Sequencing used peripheral blood. Written as DNA, the CDR3 is TGTGCCAGCAGCTTATACGGGGAAGAGACCCAGTACTTC. Its protein product is CASSLYGEETQYF. The full variable domain, in which reference TRBV11-3 and TRBJ2-5 provide the parts outside the CDR3, is EAGVVQSPRYKIIEKKQPVAFWCNPISGHNTLYWYLQNLGQGPELLIRYENEEAVDDSQLPKDRFSAERLKGVDSTLKIQPAELGDSAVYLCASSLYGEETQYFGPGTRLLVL.